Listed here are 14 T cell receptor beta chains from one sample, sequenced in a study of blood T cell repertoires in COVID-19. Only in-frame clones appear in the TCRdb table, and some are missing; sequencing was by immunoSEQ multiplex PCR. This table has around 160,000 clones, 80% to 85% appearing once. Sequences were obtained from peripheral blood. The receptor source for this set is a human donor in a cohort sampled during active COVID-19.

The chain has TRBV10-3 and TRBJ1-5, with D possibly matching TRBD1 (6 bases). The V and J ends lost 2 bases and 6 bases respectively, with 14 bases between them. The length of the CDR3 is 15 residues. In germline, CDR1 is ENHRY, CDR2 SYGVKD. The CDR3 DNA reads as TGTGCCATCAGTGAGGAACAGGGCCGAGGTCAGCCCCAGCATTTT. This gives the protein CAISEEQGRGQPQHF.

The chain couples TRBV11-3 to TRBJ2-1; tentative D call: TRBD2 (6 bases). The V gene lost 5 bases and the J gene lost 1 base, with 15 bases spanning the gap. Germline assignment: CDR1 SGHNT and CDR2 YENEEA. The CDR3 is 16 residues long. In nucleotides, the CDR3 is TGTGCCAGCAGCCGACTACGACTAGTGTCCTACAATGAGCAGTTCTTC. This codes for CASSRLRLVSYNEQFF.

The CDR3 region has the DNA TGCGCCAGCAGCCCAGAGGCTAGCGGGGGGGTAGGGTCCTACAATGAGCAGTTCTTC. Translated, it gives CASSPEASGGVGSYNEQFF. The rearrangement links TRBV4-1 to TRBJ2-1; 12 bases align to TRBD2. Germline values: CDR1 MGHRA, CDR2 YSYEKL. The junction had 11 bases not matched to a gene; V was cut back by 4 bases and J by 1 base. CDR3 length: 19 amino acids.

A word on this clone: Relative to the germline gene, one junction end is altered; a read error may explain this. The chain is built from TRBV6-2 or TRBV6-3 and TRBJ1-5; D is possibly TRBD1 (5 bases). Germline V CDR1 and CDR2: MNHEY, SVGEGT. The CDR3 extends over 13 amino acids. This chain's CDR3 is CASNYRGNQPQHF. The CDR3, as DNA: TGTGCCAGCAATTACCGGGGGAATCAGCCCCAGCATTTT.

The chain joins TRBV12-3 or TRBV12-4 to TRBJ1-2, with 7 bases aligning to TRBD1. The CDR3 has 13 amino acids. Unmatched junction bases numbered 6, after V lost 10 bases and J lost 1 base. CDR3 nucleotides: TGTGCCACTCAACAGGGGAATAACTATGGCTACACCTTC. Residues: CATQQGNNYGYTF.

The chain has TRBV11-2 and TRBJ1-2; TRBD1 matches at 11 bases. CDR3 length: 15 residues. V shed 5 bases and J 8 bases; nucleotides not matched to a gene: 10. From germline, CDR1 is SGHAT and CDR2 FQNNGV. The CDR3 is CASSRIGTGGGGYTF. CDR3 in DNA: TGTGCCAGCAGCCGGATAGGGACAGGGGGGGGCGGCTACACCTTC.

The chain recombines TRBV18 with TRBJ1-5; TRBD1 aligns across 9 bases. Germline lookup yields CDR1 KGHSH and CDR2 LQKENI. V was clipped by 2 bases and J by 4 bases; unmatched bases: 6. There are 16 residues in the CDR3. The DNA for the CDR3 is TGTGCCAGCTCACCATGGCAAGGACAGGGGAATCAGCCCCAGCATTTT. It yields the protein CASSPWQGQGNQPQHF. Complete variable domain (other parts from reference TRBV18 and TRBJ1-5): NAGVMQNPRHLVRRRGQEARLRCSPMKGHSHVYWYRQLPEEGLKFMVYLQKENIIDESGMPKERFSAEFPKEGPSILRIQQVVRGDSAAYFCASSPWQGQGNQPQHFGDGTRLSIL.

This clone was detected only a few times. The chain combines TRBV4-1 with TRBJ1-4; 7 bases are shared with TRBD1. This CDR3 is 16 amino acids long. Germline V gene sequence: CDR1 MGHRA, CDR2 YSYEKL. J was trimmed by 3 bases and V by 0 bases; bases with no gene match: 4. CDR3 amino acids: CASSQDLTGPNEKLFF. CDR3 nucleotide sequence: TGCGCCAGCAGCCAAGATTTGACAGGGCCTAATGAAAAACTGTTTTTT.

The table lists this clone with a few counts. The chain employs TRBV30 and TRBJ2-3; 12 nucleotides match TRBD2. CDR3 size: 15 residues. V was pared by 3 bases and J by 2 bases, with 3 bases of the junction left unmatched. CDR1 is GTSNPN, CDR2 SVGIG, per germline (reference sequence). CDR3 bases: TGTGCCTGGAGACTAGCGGGGGGACTCACAGATACGCAGTATTTT. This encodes CAWRLAGGLTDTQYF.

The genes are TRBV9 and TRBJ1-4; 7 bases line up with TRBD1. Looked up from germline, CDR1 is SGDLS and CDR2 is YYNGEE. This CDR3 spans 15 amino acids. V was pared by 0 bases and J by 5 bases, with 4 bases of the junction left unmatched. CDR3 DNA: TGTGCCAGCAGCGTAGGGACAGGCGGAAATGAAAAACTGTTTTTT. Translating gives CASSVGTGGNEKLFF.

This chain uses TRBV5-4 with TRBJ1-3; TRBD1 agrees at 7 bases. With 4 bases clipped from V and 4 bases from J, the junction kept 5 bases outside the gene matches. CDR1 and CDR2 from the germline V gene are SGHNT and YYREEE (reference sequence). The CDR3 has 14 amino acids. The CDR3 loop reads CASSVTGTGNTIYF. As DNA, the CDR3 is TGTGCCAGCAGCGTGACAGGGACGGGAAACACCATATATTTT.

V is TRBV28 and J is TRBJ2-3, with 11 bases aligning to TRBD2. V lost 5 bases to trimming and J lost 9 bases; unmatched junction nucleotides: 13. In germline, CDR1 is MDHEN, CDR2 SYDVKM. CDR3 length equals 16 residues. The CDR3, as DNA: TGTGCCAGCAGTCCCCCGGGACTAGCGGTTGCTGGGACGCAGTATTTT. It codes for CASSPPGLAVAGTQYF.

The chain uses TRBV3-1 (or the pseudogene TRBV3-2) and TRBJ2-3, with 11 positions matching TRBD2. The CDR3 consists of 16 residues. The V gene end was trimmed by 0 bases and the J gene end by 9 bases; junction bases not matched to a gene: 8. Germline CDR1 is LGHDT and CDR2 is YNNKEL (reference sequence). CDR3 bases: TGTGCCAGCAGCCAAGAAGGCAATAGCGGGAGGGGGACGCAGTATTTT. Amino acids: CASSQEGNSGRGTQYF.

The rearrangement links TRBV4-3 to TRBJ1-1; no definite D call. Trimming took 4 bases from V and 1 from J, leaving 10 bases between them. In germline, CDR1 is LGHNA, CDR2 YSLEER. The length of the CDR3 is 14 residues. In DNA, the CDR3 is TGCGCCAGCAGCCCGCCGGGGAGGAACACTGAAGCTTTCTTT. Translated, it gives CASSPPGRNTEAFF.